The 16 T cell receptor beta chains below come from one sample, sequenced in a study of regulatory T cells in long-lasting Graves disease. Time point given: persistent/refractory GD, antithyroid drugs over 5 years with positive TRAb. RNA extracted from PBMCs served as the sequencing template. Arm-PCR of CDR3 regions and iRepertoire HTBI primers were the basis on which TCR beta libraries were built. TCRdb analysed the multiplex PCR reads with MiXCR anew, one entry per CDR3 protein. This table holds hundreds of thousands of distinct CDR3 sequences, under 25% found once. This specimen was peripheral blood mononuclear cells (PBMCs), taken when the disease was refractory, from a patient treated with antithyroid drugs. The receptors come from a female donor with Graves disease.

This clonotype occurred many times. The chain couples TRBV28 to TRBJ2-5; TRBD2 matches 7 bases. CDR3 length equals 15 residues. V was pared by 6 bases and J by 2 bases, with 9 bases of the junction left unmatched. Germline CDR1 is MDHEN and CDR2 is SYDVKM. The CDR3 DNA reads TGTGCCAGCAGCGAACGGGAGGCGGGACAAGAGACCCAGTACTTC. This sequence encodes CASSEREAGQETQYF.

This chain connects TRBV20-1 to TRBJ1-5; tentatively, D is TRBD1 (5 bases). The germline V and J ends were trimmed by 0 bases and 2 bases, with 14 bases remaining between them. Germline-derived CDR1 and CDR2 are DFQATT and SNEGSKA (reference sequence). This CDR3 is built from 16 residues. CDR3 residues: CSARDAREAGNQPQHF. The CDR3 DNA reads TGCAGTGCTAGAGACGCCAGGGAGGCGGGCAATCAGCCCCAGCATTTT.

The chain combines TRBV24-1 with TRBJ2-5, with D perhaps given as TRBD1 or TRBD2 (6 bases each). The J call may be mistaken, given a closer DNA end match to TRBJ2-1. The CDR3 length is 15 residues. The germline V gene has CDR1 KGHDR and CDR2 SFDVKD. CDR3 DNA sequence: TGTGCCACCACCACTACAGGGACTTCTTTTTGGGAGCAGTTCTTC. As protein: CATTTTGTSFWEQFF.

This clonotype was counted many times. The gene calls are TRBV2 and TRBJ1-2; D gene ambiguous. This CDR3 contains 14 residues. The V gene lost 7 bases and the J gene lost 7 bases, with 19 bases spanning the gap. Germline V lookup: CDR1 SNHLY, CDR2 FYNNEI. The CDR3 protein is CASNSIGPSGGYTF. CDR3 DNA: TGTGCCAGCAATTCTATTGGCCCCAGCGGTGGCTACACCTTC.

The chain combines TRBV20-1 with TRBJ2-2, with TRBD1 identical over 9 bases. The germline V gene encodes CDR1 DFQATT and CDR2 SNEGSKA (reference sequence). The ends lost 3 bases at V and 4 bases at J; junction bases unmatched: 6. The CDR3 has 15 amino acids. The CDR3 region is CSARGGQGPTGELFF. The DNA for the CDR3 is TGCAGTGCTAGGGGGGGACAGGGTCCCACCGGGGAGCTGTTTTTT.

This clonotype was counted between two and nine times. The V and J genes are TRBV7-2 and TRBJ1-6, with D uncertain. CDR3 length equals 15 residues. V was trimmed by 5 bases and J by 10 bases, leaving 18 bases between them. CDR1 and CDR2 (germline): SGHTA, FQGNSA. This CDR3 is CASSPREGAWSPLHF. CDR3 nucleotides: TGTGCCAGCAGCCCACGAGAGGGCGCGTGGTCACCCCTCCACTTT.

The rearrangement joins TRBV7-9 to TRBJ1-1; D unresolved. Trimming shortened V by 6 bases and J by 10 bases, and 15 bases separated the two germline ends. From germline, CDR1 is SEHNR and CDR2 FQNEAQ (reference sequence). This CDR3 is 12 amino acids long. CDR3 in amino acids: CASSVEEGGAFF. In nucleotides, the CDR3 is TGTGCCAGCAGTGTAGAGGAAGGAGGAGCTTTCTTT.

The chain joins TRBV6-5 to TRBJ1-3; D remains ambiguous. Trimming cost V 2 bases and J 0 bases, with 8 bases left between them. Germline CDR1 MNHEY, CDR2 SVGAGI. This CDR3 comprises 15 residues. CDR3 coding DNA: TGTGCCAGCAGTTACGGGGAGTCCTCTGGAAACACCATATATTTT. It is translated as CASSYGESSGNTIYF.

The chain links TRBV19 to TRBJ2-7, with TRBD1 matching over 8 bases. V shed 5 bases, J shed 4 bases, and the junction held 13 bases outside the gene matches. CDR1 is LNHDA and CDR2 is SQIVND in the germline V gene (reference sequence). CDR3 size: 16 residues. For the CDR3, the DNA is TGTGCCAGTAGTGTTAAGCCCGGGACAGGATCATACGAGCAGTACTTC. Translated, it gives CASSVKPGTGSYEQYF.

This clonotype was seen many times. The junction shows a germline mismatch at one end, possibly a read error. The genes are TRBV11-1 and TRBJ1-1; TRBD1 might be the D (5 bases). The CDR3 runs to 13 residues. Germline V gives CDR1 SGHAT, CDR2 FQDESV (reference sequence). The CDR3 reads CASSHGTNTEAFF. CDR3 bases: TGTGCCAGCAGCCATGGGACCAACACCGAAGCTTTCTTT.

In its sample, this clonotype was seen many times. The genes are TRBV20-1 and TRBJ2-5, with D possibly being TRBD1 (7 bases). This CDR3 region has 15 residues. In germline, CDR1 is DFQATT, CDR2 SNEGSKA (reference sequence). V shed 5 bases and J shed 7 bases, with 23 bases lying between them. CDR3 DNA: TGCAGTGCTCCCAGGGGGGTGGATCAAGCCGGGACCCAGTACTTC. Translation: CSAPRGVDQAGTQYF.

This clonotype was seen many times. The V and J genes are TRBV6-1 and TRBJ2-7, with 9 bases that match TRBD1. Per germline, CDR1 MNHNS and CDR2 SASEGT. The CDR3 loop spans 13 amino acids. After removal of 8 bases from V and 1 base from J, the junction contained 3 bases not matched to a gene. DNA of the CDR3: TGTGCCAGCCAGGGGACAGGGTCCTACGAGCAGTACTTC. Its translation: CASQGTGSYEQYF.

This clonotype has only a few counts. The CDR3 spells CASSAVTEAFF. The CDR3 nucleotides are TGTGCCAGCAGCGCAGTGACTGAAGCTTTCTTT. The V gene is TRBV7-3, the J gene TRBJ1-1; D gene ambiguous. Trimming removed 5 bases at V and 5 bases at J, with 6 bases between. The CDR3 has 11 amino acids. Germline-derived CDR1 and CDR2 are SGHTA and FQGTGA.

This clonotype was counted ten times or more. This rearrangement joins TRBV28 to TRBJ2-7, with TRBD1 identical over 9 bases. CDR3 length: 16 amino acids. V gave up 5 bases and J gave up 5 bases; unmatched junction bases: 13. Germline V lookup: CDR1 MDHEN, CDR2 SYDVKM. The CDR3 region has the DNA TGTGCCAGCAGTGGATCCGGGACAGGGTTTAGGGACGAGCAGTACTTC. This sequence encodes CASSGSGTGFRDEQYF.

This clonotype was seen only a few times. The chain couples TRBV9 to TRBJ1-1; D unclear. Germline CDR1 and CDR2: SGDLS and YYNGEE. With 0 bases removed from V and 4 bases from J, the gap between germline ends came to 13 bases. This CDR3 region has 15 residues. Written as DNA, the CDR3 is TGTGCCAGCAGCGTAGAATCAACCTGGGGCACTGAAGCTTTCTTT. It codes for CASSVESTWGTEAFF.

With respect to this clonotype: A much larger clone lies a single base off, so this may be a read error. This sequence joins TRBV10-3 and TRBJ1-1, with no clear D. CDR1 ENHRY and CDR2 SYGVKD come from the germline V gene. This CDR3 comprises 14 residues. The CDR3 DNA follows: TGTGCCACCAGTGACGGGTGGGCGAACACTGAAGCTTTCTTT. Translated, it gives CATSDGWANTEAFF.